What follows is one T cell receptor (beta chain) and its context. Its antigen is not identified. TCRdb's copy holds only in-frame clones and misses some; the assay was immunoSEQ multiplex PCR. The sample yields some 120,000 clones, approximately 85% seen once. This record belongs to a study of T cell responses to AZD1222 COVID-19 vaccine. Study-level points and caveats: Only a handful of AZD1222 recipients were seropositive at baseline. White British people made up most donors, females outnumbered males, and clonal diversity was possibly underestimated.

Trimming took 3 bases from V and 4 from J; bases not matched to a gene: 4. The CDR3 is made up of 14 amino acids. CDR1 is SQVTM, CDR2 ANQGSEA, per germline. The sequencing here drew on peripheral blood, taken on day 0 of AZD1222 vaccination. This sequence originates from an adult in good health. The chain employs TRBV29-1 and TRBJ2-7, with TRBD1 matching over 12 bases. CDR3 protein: CSVDLGQGAYEQYF. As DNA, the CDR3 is TGCAGCGTTGATTTGGGACAGGGGGCGTACGAGCAGTACTTC.